This T cell receptor beta chain was recovered during a study of patients and donors after allogeneic stem cell transplantation. Trimming took off 3 bases at V and 5 bases at J, with 16 bases between the two ends. The CDR3 is made up of 15 amino acids. From germline, CDR1 is KGHSH and CDR2 LQKENI. TCRdb called the RT-PCR reads again in MiXCR, with one record for every CDR3 protein. The table shows 150,000 to 200,000 distinct CDR3 sequences, with approximately 22% occurring only once. This clonotype originated in a human donor who was either an allogeneic HSCT recipient or a stem cell or donor lymphocyte infusion donor (not recorded which). It is not recorded whose cells these are; they may come from a transplant donor. The sample taken for sequencing was blood, either unsorted or a sorted T cell fraction (not recorded which). The chain carries TRBV18 and TRBJ1-1; possibly TRBD1 for D (5 bases). In nucleotides, the CDR3 is TGTGCCAGCTCACCGCCGGGACTTGGAGAAACTGAAGCTTTCTTT. Translating it yields CASSPPGLGETEAFF. The complete variable domain, with remaining parts taken from reference TRBV18 and TRBJ1-1, reads NAGVMQNPRHLVRRRGQEARLRCSPMKGHSHVYWYRQLPEEGLKFMVYLQKENIIDESGMPKERFSAEFPKEGPSILRIQQVVRGDSAAYFCASSPPGLGETEAFFGQGTRLTVV.